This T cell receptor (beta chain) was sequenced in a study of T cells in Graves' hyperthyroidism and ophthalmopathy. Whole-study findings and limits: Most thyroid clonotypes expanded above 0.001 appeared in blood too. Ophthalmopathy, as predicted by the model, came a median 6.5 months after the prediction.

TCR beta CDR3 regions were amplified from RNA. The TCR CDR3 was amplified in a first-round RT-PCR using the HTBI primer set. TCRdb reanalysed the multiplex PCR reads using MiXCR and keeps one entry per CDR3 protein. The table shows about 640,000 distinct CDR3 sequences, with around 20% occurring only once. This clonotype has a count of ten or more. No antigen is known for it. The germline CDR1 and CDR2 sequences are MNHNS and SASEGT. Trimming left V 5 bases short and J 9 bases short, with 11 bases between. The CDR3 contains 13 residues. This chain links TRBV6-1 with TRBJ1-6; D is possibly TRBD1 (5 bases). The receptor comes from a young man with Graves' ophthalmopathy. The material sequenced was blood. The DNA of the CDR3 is TGTGCCAGCAGTCCGGGACGATTTTCACCCCTCCACTTT. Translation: CASSPGRFSPLHF.